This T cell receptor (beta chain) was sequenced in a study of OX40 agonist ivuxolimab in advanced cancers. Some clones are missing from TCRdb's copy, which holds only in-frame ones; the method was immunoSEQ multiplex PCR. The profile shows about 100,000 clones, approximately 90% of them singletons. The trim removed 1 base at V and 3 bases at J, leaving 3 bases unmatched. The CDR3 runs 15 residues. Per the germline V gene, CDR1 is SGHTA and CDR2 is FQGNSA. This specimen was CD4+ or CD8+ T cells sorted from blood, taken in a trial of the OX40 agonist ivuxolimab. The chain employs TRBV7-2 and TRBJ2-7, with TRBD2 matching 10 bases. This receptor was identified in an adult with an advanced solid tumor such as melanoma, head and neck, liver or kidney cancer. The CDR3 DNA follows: TGTGCCAGCAGCTTAGTGGGGACTAGCGACTACGAGCAGTACTTC. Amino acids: CASSLVGTSDYEQYF.